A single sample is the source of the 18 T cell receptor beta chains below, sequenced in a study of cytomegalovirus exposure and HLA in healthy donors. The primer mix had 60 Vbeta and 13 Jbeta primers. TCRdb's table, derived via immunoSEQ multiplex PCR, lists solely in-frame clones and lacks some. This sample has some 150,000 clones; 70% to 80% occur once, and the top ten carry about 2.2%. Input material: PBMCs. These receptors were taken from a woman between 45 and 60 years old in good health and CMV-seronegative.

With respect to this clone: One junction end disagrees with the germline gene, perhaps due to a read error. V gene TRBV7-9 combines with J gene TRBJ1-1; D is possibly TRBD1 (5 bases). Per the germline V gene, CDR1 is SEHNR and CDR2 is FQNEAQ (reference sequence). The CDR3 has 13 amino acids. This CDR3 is CSSSREQGEGAFF. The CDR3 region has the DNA TGTTCCAGCAGCCGCGAGCAGGGCGAAGGGGCTTTCTTT.

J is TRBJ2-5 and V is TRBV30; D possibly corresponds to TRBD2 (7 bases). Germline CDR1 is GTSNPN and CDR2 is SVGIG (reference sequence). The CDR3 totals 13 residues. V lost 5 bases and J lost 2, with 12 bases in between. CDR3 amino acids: CAWGAGAQETQYF. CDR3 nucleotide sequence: TGTGCCTGGGGGGCGGGGGCTCAAGAGACCCAGTACTTC.

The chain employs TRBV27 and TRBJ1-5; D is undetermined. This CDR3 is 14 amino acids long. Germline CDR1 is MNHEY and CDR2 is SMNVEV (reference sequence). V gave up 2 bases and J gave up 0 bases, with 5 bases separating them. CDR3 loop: CASSLINSNQPQHF. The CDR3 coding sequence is TGTGCCAGCAGTTTAATCAATAGCAATCAGCCCCAGCATTTT.

The CDR3 protein is CASSIKRARGTNQPQHF. The CDR3 bases are TGTGCCAGTAGTATTAAGAGGGCTAGGGGGACAAATCAGCCCCAGCATTTT. The V and J genes are TRBV19 and TRBJ1-5, with D possibly TRBD1 on 6 matching bases. This CDR3 is 17 amino acids long. Germline V lookup: CDR1 LNHDA, CDR2 SQIVND (reference sequence). V was clipped by 3 bases and J by 4 bases, with 19 bases between them.

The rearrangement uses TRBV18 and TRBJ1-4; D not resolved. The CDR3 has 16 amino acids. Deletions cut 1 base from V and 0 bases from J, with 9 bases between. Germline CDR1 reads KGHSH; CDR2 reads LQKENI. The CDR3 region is CASSPRGKATNEKLFF. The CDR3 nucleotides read TGTGCCAGCTCACCACGAGGCAAAGCAACTAATGAAAAACTGTTTTTT.

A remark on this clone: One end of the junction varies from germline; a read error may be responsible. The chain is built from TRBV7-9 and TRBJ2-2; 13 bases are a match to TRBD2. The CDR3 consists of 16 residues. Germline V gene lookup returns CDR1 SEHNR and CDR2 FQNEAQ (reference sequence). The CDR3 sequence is CSSSQGLAGPTGELFF. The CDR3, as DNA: TGTTCCAGCAGCCAGGGACTAGCGGGGCCCACCGGGGAGCTGTTTTTT.

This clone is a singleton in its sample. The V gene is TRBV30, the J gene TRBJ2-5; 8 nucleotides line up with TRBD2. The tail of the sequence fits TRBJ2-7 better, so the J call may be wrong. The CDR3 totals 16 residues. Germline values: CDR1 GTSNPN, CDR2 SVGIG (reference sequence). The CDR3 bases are TGTGCCTGGAGTCCCATAGCGGGACTGGCAGGTTACGAGCAGTACTTC. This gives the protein CAWSPIAGLAGYEQYF.

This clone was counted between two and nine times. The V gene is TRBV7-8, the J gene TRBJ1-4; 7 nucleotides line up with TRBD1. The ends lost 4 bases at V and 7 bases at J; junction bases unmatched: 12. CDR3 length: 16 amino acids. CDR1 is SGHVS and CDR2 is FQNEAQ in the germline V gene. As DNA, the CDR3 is TGTGCCAGCAGCTCACCGGGACAGTTCCCCACTGAAAAACTGTTTTTT. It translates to CASSSPGQFPTEKLFF.

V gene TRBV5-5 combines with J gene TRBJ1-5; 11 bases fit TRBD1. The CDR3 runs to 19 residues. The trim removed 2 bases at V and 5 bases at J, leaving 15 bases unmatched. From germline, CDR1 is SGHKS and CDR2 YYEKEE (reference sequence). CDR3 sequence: CASSFMFSRDRGTHQPQHF. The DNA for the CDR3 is TGTGCCAGCAGCTTCATGTTTTCTAGGGACAGGGGGACCCATCAGCCCCAGCATTTT.

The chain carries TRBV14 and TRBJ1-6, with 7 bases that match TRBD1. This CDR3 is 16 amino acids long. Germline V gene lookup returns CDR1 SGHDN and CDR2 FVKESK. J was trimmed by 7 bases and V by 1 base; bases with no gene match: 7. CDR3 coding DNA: TGTGCCAGCAGCCAAGGGGGGACAGCAAGAAATTCACCCCTCCACTTT. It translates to CASSQGGTARNSPLHF. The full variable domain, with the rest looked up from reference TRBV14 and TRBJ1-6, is EAGVTQFPSHSVIEKGQTVTLRCDPISGHDNLYWYRRVMGKEIKFLLHFVKESKQDESGMPNNRFLAERTGGTYSTLKVQPAELEDSGVYFCASSQGGTARNSPLHFGNGTRLTVT.

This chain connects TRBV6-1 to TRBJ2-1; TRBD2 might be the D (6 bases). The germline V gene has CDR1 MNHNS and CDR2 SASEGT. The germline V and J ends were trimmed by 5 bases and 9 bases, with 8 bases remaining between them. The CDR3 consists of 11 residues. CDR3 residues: CASSYGGEQFF. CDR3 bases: TGTGCCAGCAGTTACGGGGGTGAGCAGTTCTTC.

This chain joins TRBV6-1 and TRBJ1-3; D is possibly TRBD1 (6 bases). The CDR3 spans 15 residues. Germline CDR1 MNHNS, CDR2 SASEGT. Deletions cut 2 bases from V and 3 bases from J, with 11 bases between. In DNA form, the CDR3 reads TGTGCCAGCAGTGAACACAGGGCGGGTGGAAACACCATATATTTT. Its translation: CASSEHRAGGNTIYF.

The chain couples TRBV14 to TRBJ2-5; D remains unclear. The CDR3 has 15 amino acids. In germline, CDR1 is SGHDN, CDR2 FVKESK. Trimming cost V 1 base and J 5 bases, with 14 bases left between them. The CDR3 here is CASSQGAEWWETQYF. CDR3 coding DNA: TGTGCCAGCAGCCAAGGGGCAGAATGGTGGGAGACCCAGTACTTC.

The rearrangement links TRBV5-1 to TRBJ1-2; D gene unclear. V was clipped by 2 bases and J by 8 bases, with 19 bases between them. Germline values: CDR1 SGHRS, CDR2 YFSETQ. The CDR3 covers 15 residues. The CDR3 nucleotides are TGCGCCAGCAGCTTAATGTCTCAGGCTAACGCGGGCTACACCTTC. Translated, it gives CASSLMSQANAGYTF.

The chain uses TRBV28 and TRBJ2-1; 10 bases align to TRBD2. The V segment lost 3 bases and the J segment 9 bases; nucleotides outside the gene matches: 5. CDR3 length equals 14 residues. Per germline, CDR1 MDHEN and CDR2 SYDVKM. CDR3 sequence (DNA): TGTGCCAGCAGTTTGCGGATAGCGGGGGGTGAGCAGTTCTTC. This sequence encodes CASSLRIAGGEQFF.

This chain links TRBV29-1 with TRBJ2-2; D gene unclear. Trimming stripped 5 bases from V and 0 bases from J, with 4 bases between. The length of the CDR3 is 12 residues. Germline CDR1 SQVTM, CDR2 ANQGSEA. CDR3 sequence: CSVTANTGELFF. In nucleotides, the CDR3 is TGCAGCGTTACAGCGAACACCGGGGAGCTGTTTTTT.

CDR3 in DNA: TGTGCCAGCAGCTTGTTGGGAACAGGGGGAAATAACTATGGCTACACCTTC. Translated, it gives CASSLLGTGGNNYGYTF. The gene calls are TRBV5-6 and TRBJ1-2; 8 bases agree with TRBD1. Germline V gene lookup returns CDR1 SGHDT and CDR2 YYEEEE. The junction had 9 bases not matched to a gene; V was cut back by 1 base and J by 1 base. This CDR3 spans 17 amino acids.

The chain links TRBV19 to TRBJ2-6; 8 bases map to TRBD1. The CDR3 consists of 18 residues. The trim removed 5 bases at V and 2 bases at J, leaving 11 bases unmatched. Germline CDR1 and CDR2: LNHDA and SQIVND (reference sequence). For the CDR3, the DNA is TGTGCCAGTAGTCGAAAGGGACAGGTCATGACTGGGGCCAACGTCCTGACTTTC. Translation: CASSRKGQVMTGANVLTF.